These T cell receptor beta chains were read from a single sample in a study of graft-versus-host responses after intestinal transplantation. Which antigens these TCRs recognize remains unknown. This table comes from immunoSEQ multiplex PCR, and its TCRdb copy is limited to in-frame clones, with some not included. Of some 79,000 clones listed, 85% to 90% are singletons. The material sequenced was unstimulated CD4+ T cells sorted from spleen or lymph node cells, taken before intestinal transplant. Receptor source: a human donor who received an intestinal transplant. The CDR3 runs from the conserved cysteine through the conserved F or W. The D gene is left open where the match is weak. Clone size, where shown, is once, few, many, or a class for clones that have expanded.

V: TRBV29-1; size: -; D: TRBD1; J: TRBJ2-7; DNA: TGCAGCGGGGGACAGGGCGCCGAGCAGTACTTC; CDR3: CSGGQGAEQYF
V: TRBV6-6; size: -; D: -; J: TRBJ1-5; DNA: TGTGCCAGCAGTTTGATACAGGCTCTCTCCAATCAGCCCCAGCATTTT; CDR3: CASSLIQALSNQPQHF
V: TRBV19; size: once; D: -; J: TRBJ1-5; DNA: TGTGCCAGTAGTATAGGCCTCAATCAGCCCCAGCGTTTT; CDR3: CASSIGLNQPQRF
V: TRBV27; size: -; D: TRBD1; J: TRBJ1-6; DNA: TGTGCCAGCAGCGGGGGACAGGTTAATTCACCCCTCCACTTT; CDR3: CASSGGQVNSPLHF
V: TRBV7-9; size: few; D: TRBD1; J: TRBJ1-2; DNA: TGTGCCAGCAGCTTATTTATTTCCGGGACAGGGTTCCATGGCTACACCTTC; CDR3: CASSLFISGTGFHGYTF
V: TRBV4-1; size: -; D: TRBD1; J: TRBJ1-2; DNA: TGCGCCAGCAGCCAAGCCGGGACAGCATCACGCTACACCTTC; CDR3: CASSQAGTASRYTF
V: TRBV18; size: -; D: TRBD2; J: TRBJ2-1; DNA: TGTGCCAGCTCACCAGAGGGCGGGAGGTCCCACAATGAGCAGTTCTTC; CDR3: CASSPEGGRSHNEQFF
V: TRBV5-4; size: -; D: -; J: TRBJ1-2; DNA: TGTGCCAGCAGCTTGTTGGGCAGGGGCCCCCCGAACTATGGCTACACCTTC; CDR3: CASSLLGRGPPNYGYTF
V: TRBV5-1; size: -; D: -; J: TRBJ1-3; DNA: TGCGCCAGCAGCTACTCACCACCTGCGGCGGGTGGTGGAAACACCATATATTTT; CDR3: CASSYSPPAAGGGNTIYF
V: TRBV28; size: -; D: -; J: TRBJ1-2; DNA: TGTGCCAGCACTCCCGGGACTGACAACTATGGCTACACCTTC; CDR3: CASTPGTDNYGYTF
V: TRBV5-1; size: once; D: TRBD2; J: TRBJ2-3; DNA: TGCGCCAGCAGCGCAAGTCTAGCGGGAGGGCCGTGGGGGCAGTATTTT; CDR3: CASSASLAGGPWGQYF
V: TRBV15; size: -; D: TRBD1; J: TRBJ1-6; DNA: TGTGCCACCAGCACCGGGACAGAGAATTCACCCCTCCACTTT; CDR3: CATSTGTENSPLHF
V: TRBV19; size: -; D: TRBD2; J: TRBJ2-3; DNA: TGTGCCAGTACCCAAACTAGCGGGAGTCTGGATACGCAGTATTTT; CDR3: CASTQTSGSLDTQYF
V: TRBV7-3; size: -; D: -; J: TRBJ2-1; DNA: TGTGCCAGCAGTCCCGGTACTAGCCCGGAATTTGAGCAGTTCTTC; CDR3: CASSPGTSPEFEQFF
V: TRBV11-2; size: -; D: -; J: TRBJ1-3; DNA: TGTGCCAGCAGCCGCACTCTGGAGGGTGGAAACACCATATATTTT; CDR3: CASSRTLEGGNTIYF
V: TRBV28; size: once; D: -; J: TRBJ2-1; DNA: TGTGCCAGCAGTCGCCCAGGCTATGAGCAGTTCTTC; CDR3: CASSRPGYEQFF
V: TRBV5-4; size: -; D: -; J: TRBJ2-1; DNA: TGTGCCAGCAGCCCCAGGAGGAGCTCCTACAATGAGCAGTTCTTC; CDR3: CASSPRRSSYNEQFF
V: TRBV2; size: -; D: TRBD2; J: TRBJ2-5; DNA: TGTGCCAGCGCCGAGACAGCGGGAGCGGTGGAGACCCAGTACTTC; CDR3: CASAETAGAVETQYF
V: TRBV28; size: -; D: -; J: TRBJ1-3; DNA: TGTGCCAGCAGTCAGGGGACTAACTCTGGAAACACCATATATTTT; CDR3: CASSQGTNSGNTIYF
V: TRBV30; size: -; D: TRBD2; J: TRBJ2-1; DNA: TGTGCCTGGAGTACAACTAGCGGGGGAATAAATGAGCAGTTCTTC; CDR3: CAWSTTSGGINEQFF
V: TRBV6-5; size: -; D: -; J: TRBJ2-3; DNA: TGTGCCAGCAGTTACGCGCGGGGAGAGAGAGATACGCAGTATTTT; CDR3: CASSYARGERDTQYF
V: TRBV19; size: -; D: -; J: TRBJ1-2; DNA: TGTGCCAGTAGTATAAGAGGTCTTTATGGCTACACCTTC; CDR3: CASSIRGLYGYTF
V: TRBV18; size: -; D: -; J: TRBJ1-5; DNA: TGTGCCAGCTCACAAGGGCAGGGAAATCAGCCCCAGCATTTT; CDR3: CASSQGQGNQPQHF
V: TRBV2; size: -; D: -; J: TRBJ2-3; DNA: TGTGCCAGCAGGCAAAATGAGGGGGACGGTACCACAGATACGCAGTATTTT; CDR3: CASRQNEGDGTTDTQYF
V: TRBV11-2; size: -; D: TRBD1; J: TRBJ2-2; DNA: TGTGCCAGCAGCCGACAGCCGGGACAGGGCACCGGGGAGCTGTTTTTT; CDR3: CASSRQPGQGTGELFF
V: TRBV5-1; size: -; D: -; J: TRBJ2-7; DNA: TGCGCCAGCAGCTTGGAGGCGGGATTGGGGAACTACGAGCAGTACTTC; CDR3: CASSLEAGLGNYEQYF
V: TRBV9; size: -; D: -; J: TRBJ1-1; DNA: TGTGCCAGCAGCGTAGACCCAGGGCTGAACACTGAAGCTTTCTTT; CDR3: CASSVDPGLNTEAFF
V: TRBV9; size: -; D: TRBD2; J: TRBJ2-1; DNA: TGTGCCAGCAGACCTCCGGGACTAGCGGGATACAATGAGCAGTTCTTC; CDR3: CASRPPGLAGYNEQFF
V: TRBV28; size: few; D: TRBD1; J: TRBJ1-2; DNA: TGTGCCAGCAGACCCGAGACAGGGTTAGGGGGCTACACCTTC; CDR3: CASRPETGLGGYTF
V: TRBV28; size: few; D: -; J: TRBJ1-6; DNA: TGTGCCAGCACTAACTGGAGCCCGGACACCCGTTTTGCACCCCTCCACTTT; CDR3: CASTNWSPDTRFAPLHF
V: TRBV6-5; size: -; D: TRBD1; J: TRBJ2-7; DNA: TGTGCCAGCAGTCGGGACAGGGCTGAGCAGTACTTC; CDR3: CASSRDRAEQYF
V: TRBV6-6; size: -; D: TRBD1; J: TRBJ1-4; DNA: TGTGCCAGCAGTTACCCCCCACAGGGGATAGATGAAAAACTGTTTTTT; CDR3: CASSYPPQGIDEKLFF
V: TRBV28; size: -; D: TRBD2; J: TRBJ2-7; DNA: TGTGCCAGCAGGGGCAGCGGGGGGCTGACCTACGAGCAGTACTTC; CDR3: CASRGSGGLTYEQYF
V: TRBV6-1; size: -; D: TRBD2; J: TRBJ2-7; DNA: TGTGCCAGCAGGGGGACTAGCGGACCCTACGAGCAGTACTTC; CDR3: CASRGTSGPYEQYF
V: TRBV9; size: -; D: -; J: TRBJ2-7; DNA: TGTGCCAGCAGCCCCCGGGCTAGCCCTGTGGGGGAGCAGTACTTC; CDR3: CASSPRASPVGEQYF
V: TRBV4-1; size: -; D: TRBD1; J: TRBJ1-4; DNA: TGCGCCAGCAGCCAAGGGGGACAGGGAAATGAAAAACTGTTTTTT; CDR3: CASSQGGQGNEKLFF
V: TRBV28; size: once; D: -; J: TRBJ1-2; DNA: TGTGCCAGCACGCAGGGGAGTAATGGCTACACCTTC; CDR3: CASTQGSNGYTF
V: TRBV29-1; size: -; D: -; J: TRBJ1-1; DNA: TGCAGCGTTGGTTTCAGGGGTACTGAAGCTTTCTTT; CDR3: CSVGFRGTEAFF
V: TRBV28; size: -; D: TRBD1; J: TRBJ1-2; DNA: TGTGCCAGCAGTTCCCCGACAGGGTTTGGTTATGGCTACACCTTC; CDR3: CASSSPTGFGYGYTF
V: TRBV27; size: -; D: TRBD2; J: TRBJ2-1; DNA: TGTGCCAGCAGTACTAGCGGGAGGGGGAATGAGCAGTTCTTC; CDR3: CASSTSGRGNEQFF
V: TRBV7-2; size: -; D: -; J: TRBJ2-2; DNA: TGTGCCAGCACGGGGTTCGAAAGGAACACCGGGGAGCTGTTTTTT; CDR3: CASTGFERNTGELFF
V: TRBV5-4; size: -; D: TRBD1; J: TRBJ1-2; DNA: TGTGCCAGCAGCGGTGGACAGGGGGTCTATGGCTACACCTTC; CDR3: CASSGGQGVYGYTF
V: TRBV28; size: -; D: -; J: TRBJ1-3; DNA: TGTGCCAGCAGCGGGTTCCCGGGAGGAAACACCATATATTTT; CDR3: CASSGFPGGNTIYF
V: TRBV5-4; size: -; D: -; J: TRBJ2-5; DNA: TGTGCCAGCAGCTTGGGACAACAAGAGACCCAGTACTTC; CDR3: CASSLGQQETQYF
V: TRBV19; size: -; D: TRBD1; J: TRBJ1-2; DNA: TGTGCCAGTAGTATTCAGGGGGCGGCACACGGCTACACCTTC; CDR3: CASSIQGAAHGYTF
V: TRBV30; size: -; D: -; J: TRBJ1-2; DNA: TGTGCCTGGAGTGATACTCCCCTTCCTGGCTACACCTTC; CDR3: CAWSDTPLPGYTF
V: TRBV6-1; size: -; D: -; J: TRBJ2-5; DNA: TGTGCCAGCAGTGAAACACGACAGGTAGAGACCCAGTACTTC; CDR3: CASSETRQVETQYF
V: TRBV30; size: -; D: -; J: TRBJ1-3; DNA: TGTGCCTGGAGTGGAGGGAGGTTGTCTGGAAACACCATATATTTT; CDR3: CAWSGGRLSGNTIYF
V: TRBV15; size: -; D: TRBD1; J: TRBJ2-7; DNA: TGTGCCACCAGCGACTGGGACAGGGGGTTATCCTACGAGCAGTACTTC; CDR3: CATSDWDRGLSYEQYF
V: TRBV4-1; size: -; D: TRBD1; J: TRBJ1-5; DNA: TGCGCCAGCAGCCAAGAAGGGTTCCAGGGGGTGAAGCAGCCCCAGCATTTT; CDR3: CASSQEGFQGVKQPQHF
V: TRBV5-4; size: -; D: -; J: TRBJ1-1; DNA: TGTGCCAGCAGCTTAGCACAGGGTCTGAACACTGAAGCTTTCTTT; CDR3: CASSLAQGLNTEAFF
V: TRBV18; size: -; D: -; J: TRBJ2-2; DNA: TGTGCCAGCTCACCAACGAGCCAGGGAATGCCCGGGGAGCTGTTTTTT; CDR3: CASSPTSQGMPGELFF
V: TRBV4-1; size: -; D: -; J: TRBJ1-6; DNA: TGCGCCAGCAGCCAAGATCGCACAGATAACAATTCACCCCTCCACTTT; CDR3: CASSQDRTDNNSPLHF
V: TRBV4-2; size: -; D: -; J: TRBJ1-1; DNA: TGTGCCAGCAGCCACCCGACAGGCGTGAACACTGAAGCTTTCTTT; CDR3: CASSHPTGVNTEAFF
V: TRBV28; size: -; D: -; J: TRBJ1-4; DNA: TGTGCCAGCAGTATATGGGCCGGGGGTGAAAAACTGTTTTTT; CDR3: CASSIWAGGEKLFF